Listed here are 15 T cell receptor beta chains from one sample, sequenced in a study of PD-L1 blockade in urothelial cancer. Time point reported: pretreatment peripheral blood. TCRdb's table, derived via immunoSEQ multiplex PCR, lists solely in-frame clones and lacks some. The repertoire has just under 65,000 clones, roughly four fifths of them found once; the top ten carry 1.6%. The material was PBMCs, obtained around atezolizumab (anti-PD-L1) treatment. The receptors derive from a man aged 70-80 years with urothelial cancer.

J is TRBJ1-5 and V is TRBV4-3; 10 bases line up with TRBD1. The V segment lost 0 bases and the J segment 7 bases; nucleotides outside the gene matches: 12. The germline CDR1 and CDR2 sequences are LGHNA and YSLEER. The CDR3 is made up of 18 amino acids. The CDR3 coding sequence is TGCGCCAGCAGCCAAGATCGGAGATCCGGGACAGGGGAGCAGCCCCAGCATTTT. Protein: CASSQDRRSGTGEQPQHF.

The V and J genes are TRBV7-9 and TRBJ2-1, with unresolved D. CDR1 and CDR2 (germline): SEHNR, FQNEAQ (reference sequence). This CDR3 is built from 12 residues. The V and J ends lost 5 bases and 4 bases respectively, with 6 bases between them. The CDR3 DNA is TGTGCCAGCAGCCCCATTTACAATGAGCAGTTCTTC. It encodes CASSPIYNEQFF.

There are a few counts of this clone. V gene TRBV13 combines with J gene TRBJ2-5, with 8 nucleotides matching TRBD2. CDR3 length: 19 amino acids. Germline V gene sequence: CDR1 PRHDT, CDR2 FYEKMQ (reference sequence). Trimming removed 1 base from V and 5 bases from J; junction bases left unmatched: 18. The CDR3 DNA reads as TGTGCCAGCAGCTTAGCTGAGACTAGCGCTTCACGAGCGGTTGAGACCCAGTACTTC. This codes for CASSLAETSASRAVETQYF. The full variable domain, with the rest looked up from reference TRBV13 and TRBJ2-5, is AAGVIQSPRHLIKEKRETATLKCYPIPRHDTVYWYQQGPGQDPQFLISFYEKMQSDKGSIPDRFSAQQFSDYHSELNMSSLELGDSALYFCASSLAETSASRAVETQYFGPGTRLLVL.

DNA for the CDR3: TGTGCCACCGACGACAGGGGCACCTACGAGCAGTACTTC. It specifies CATDDRGTYEQYF. This chain joins TRBV6-6 and TRBJ2-7; TRBD1 agrees at 8 bases. The CDR3 has 13 amino acids. The V and J ends lost 10 bases and 2 bases, in that order; junction bases with no gene match: 7. Germline V gene data show CDR1 as MNHNY and CDR2 as SVGAGI (reference sequence).

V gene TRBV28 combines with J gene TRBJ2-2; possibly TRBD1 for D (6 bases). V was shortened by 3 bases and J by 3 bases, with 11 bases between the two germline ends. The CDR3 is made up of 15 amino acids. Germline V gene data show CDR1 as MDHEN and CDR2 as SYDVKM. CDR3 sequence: CASSLAGEYTGELFF. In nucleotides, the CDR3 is TGTGCCAGCAGTTTGGCAGGGGAATACACCGGGGAGCTGTTTTTT. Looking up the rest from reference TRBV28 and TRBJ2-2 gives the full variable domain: DVKVTQSSRYLVKRTGEKVFLECVQDMDHENMFWYRQDPGLGLRLIYFSYDVKMKEKGDIPEGYSVSREKKERFSLILESASTNQTSMYLCASSLAGEYTGELFFGEGSRLTVL.

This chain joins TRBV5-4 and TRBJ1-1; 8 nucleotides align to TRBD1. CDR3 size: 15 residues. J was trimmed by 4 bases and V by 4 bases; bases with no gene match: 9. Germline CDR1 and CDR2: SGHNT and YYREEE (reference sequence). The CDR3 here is CASSATGARGTEAFF. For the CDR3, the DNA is TGTGCCAGCAGCGCGACAGGGGCGCGGGGCACTGAAGCTTTCTTT.

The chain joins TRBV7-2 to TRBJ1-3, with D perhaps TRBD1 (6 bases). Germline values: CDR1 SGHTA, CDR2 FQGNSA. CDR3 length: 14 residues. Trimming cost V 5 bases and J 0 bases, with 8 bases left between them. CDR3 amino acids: CASSDRISGNTIYF. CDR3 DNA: TGTGCCAGCAGCGACAGGATCTCTGGAAACACCATATATTTT.

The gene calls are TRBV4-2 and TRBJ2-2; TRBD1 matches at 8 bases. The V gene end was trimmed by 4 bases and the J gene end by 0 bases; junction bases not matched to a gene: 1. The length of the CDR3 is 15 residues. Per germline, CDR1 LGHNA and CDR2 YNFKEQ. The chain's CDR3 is CASSPGQANTGELFF. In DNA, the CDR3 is TGTGCCAGCAGCCCGGGACAGGCGAACACCGGGGAGCTGTTTTTT.

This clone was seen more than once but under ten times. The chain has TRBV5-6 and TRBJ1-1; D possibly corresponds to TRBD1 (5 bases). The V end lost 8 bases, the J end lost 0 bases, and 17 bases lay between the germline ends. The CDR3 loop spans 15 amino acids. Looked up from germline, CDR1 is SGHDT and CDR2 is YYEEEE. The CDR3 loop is CASNRGRFMNTEAFF. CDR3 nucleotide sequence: TGTGCCAGTAATAGGGGCAGGTTTATGAACACTGAAGCTTTCTTT.

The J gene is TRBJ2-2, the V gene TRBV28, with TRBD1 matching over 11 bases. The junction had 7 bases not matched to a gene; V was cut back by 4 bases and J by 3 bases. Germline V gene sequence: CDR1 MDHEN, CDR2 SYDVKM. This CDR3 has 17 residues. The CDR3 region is CASSYWTGGEDTGELFF. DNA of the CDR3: TGTGCCAGCAGTTATTGGACAGGGGGCGAGGACACCGGGGAGCTGTTTTTT.

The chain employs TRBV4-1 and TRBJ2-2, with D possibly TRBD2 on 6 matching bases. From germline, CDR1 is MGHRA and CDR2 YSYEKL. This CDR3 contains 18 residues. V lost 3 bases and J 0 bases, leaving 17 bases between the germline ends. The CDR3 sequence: CASSQDGPSAANTGELFF. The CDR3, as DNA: TGCGCCAGCAGCCAGGATGGGCCTAGCGCAGCGAACACCGGGGAGCTGTTTTTT.

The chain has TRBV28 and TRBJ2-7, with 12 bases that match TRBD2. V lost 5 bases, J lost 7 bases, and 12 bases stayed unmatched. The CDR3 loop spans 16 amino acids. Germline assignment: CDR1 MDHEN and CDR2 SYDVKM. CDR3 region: CASSILSSGRAREQYF. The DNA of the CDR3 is TGTGCCAGCAGTATCCTTTCTAGCGGGAGGGCCCGAGAGCAGTACTTC.

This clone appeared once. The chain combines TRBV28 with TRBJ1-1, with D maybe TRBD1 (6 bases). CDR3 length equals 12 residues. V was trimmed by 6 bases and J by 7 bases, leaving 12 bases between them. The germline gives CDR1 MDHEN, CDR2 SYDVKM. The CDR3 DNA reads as TGTGCCAGCAGCCGGACAGCCATTGAAGCTTTCTTT. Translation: CASSRTAIEAFF.

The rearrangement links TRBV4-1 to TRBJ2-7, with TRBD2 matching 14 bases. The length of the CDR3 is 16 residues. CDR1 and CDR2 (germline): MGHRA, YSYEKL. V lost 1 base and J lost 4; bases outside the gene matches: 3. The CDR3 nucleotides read TGCGCCAGCAGCCAAGGTGGACTAGCGGGAGGTTACGAGCAGTACTTC. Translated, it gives CASSQGGLAGGYEQYF.

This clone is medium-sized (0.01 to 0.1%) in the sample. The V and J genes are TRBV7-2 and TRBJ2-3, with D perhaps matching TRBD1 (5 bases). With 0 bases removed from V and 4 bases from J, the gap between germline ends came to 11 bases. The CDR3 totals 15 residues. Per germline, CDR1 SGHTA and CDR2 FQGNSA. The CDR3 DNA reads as TGTGCCAGCAGCTTAGCAGGGGCTGGGGCAGATACGCAGTATTTT. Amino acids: CASSLAGAGADTQYF.